This is a list of T cell receptor beta chains from one sample in a study of cytomegalovirus exposure and HLA in healthy donors. This table comes from immunoSEQ multiplex PCR, and its TCRdb copy is limited to in-frame clones, with some not included. The sample includes about 180,000 clones, roughly three quarters of them seen just once. Sequencing used PBMCs. The receptors were sampled from a woman between 25 and 40 years old in good health and CMV-seropositive. Both conserved end residues are part of each CDR3.

j_call v_call cdr3_aa
TRBJ1-4 TRBV7-2 CASSLDSSNEKLFF
TRBJ2-7 TRBV29-1 CSVRDSALEQYF
TRBJ2-1 TRBV11-3 CASSTGSEPNEQFF
TRBJ2-3 TRBV7-9 CSSSLPRRLAGSTDTQYF
TRBJ1-2 TRBV25-1 CASGGRADYGYTF
TRBJ1-4 TRBV5-1 CASRPRHGTNEKLFF
TRBJ2-5 TRBV11-3 CASSQRDRGHETQYF
TRBJ2-3 TRBV7-2 CASSLASGAPDTQYF
TRBJ2-1 TRBV7-2 CASSSVGDEQFF
TRBJ1-5 TRBV6-5 CASSLRGRGNQPQHF
TRBJ2-7 TRBV5-5 CASSLIPGGYEQYF
TRBJ2-2 TRBV9 CASRSSGELFF
TRBJ1-1 TRBV9 CASSTGQADTEAFF
TRBJ2-6 TRBV7-9 CASSSTVANVLTF
TRBJ1-2 TRBV5-6 CASSRGTLRNYGYTF
TRBJ2-5 TRBV2 CASRSTSGGAETQYF
TRBJ2-1 TRBV19 CASSFGGPRPSNEQFF
TRBJ2-1 TRBV7-9 CASSFRGGPPYNEQFF
TRBJ1-6 TRBV5-1 CASSPYGTGTASPLHF
TRBJ1-3 TRBV4-1 CASSARDSGNTIYF
TRBJ2-2 TRBV21-1 CASSKARGRANTGELFF
TRBJ2-3 TRBV19 CASSMRSGGARWTDTQYF
TRBJ2-1 TRBV6-5 CASSSSGGAGNEQFF
TRBJ1-6 TRBV28 CASTLREGVNSPLHF
TRBJ1-4 TRBV19 CASRWTATNEKLFF
TRBJ2-3 TRBV9 CASSFSWRGGDTQYF
TRBJ2-2 TRBV9 CASSVQAGAGTGELFF
TRBJ1-2 TRBV9 CASTPGLSSVYGYTF
TRBJ2-5 TRBV5-4 CASSLAAQETQYF
TRBJ2-7 TRBV19 CASSIQGSARGLYEQYF
TRBJ2-2 TRBV11-3 CASSQRVIENTGELFF
TRBJ2-3 TRBV5-1 CASSPPTGDTQYF
TRBJ1-1 TRBV28 CASSPRGGGTEAFF
TRBJ2-2 TRBV6-6 CASITHGRGSTGELFF
TRBJ2-7 TRBV5-4 CASSSDIPKAEQYF
TRBJ2-7 TRBV2 CATQRGQGSYEQYF